This T cell receptor beta chain derives from a study of OX40 agonist ivuxolimab in advanced cancers. Study details: A male proportion of about 80% was recorded, with mean age around 62 years and range 23 to 79.

Study-wide results and limits: Clonal expansion from baseline to week 6 occurred in both CD4+ and CD8+ T cells.

TCRdb's table, derived via immunoSEQ multiplex PCR, lists solely in-frame clones and lacks some. The table has under 90,000 clones, around 92% seen once. The CDR3 sequence is 16 residues long. Germline loops: CDR1 SGDLS, CDR2 YYNGEE. V lost 4 bases and J lost 6, with 19 bases in between. As to this clone: Its cognate antigen is unknown.

V and J are TRBV9 and TRBJ2-2, with D unclear. The sequenced sample was CD4+ or CD8+ T cells sorted from blood, obtained in a trial of the OX40 agonist ivuxolimab. The sequence derives from an adult with an advanced solid tumor such as melanoma, head and neck, liver or kidney cancer. The CDR3 nucleotides read TGTGCCAGCAGCCCCAGTGGTGGAGATCGACCCGGGGAGCTGTTTTTT. Translation: CASSPSGGDRPGELFF.